The entry below describes one T cell receptor (beta chain). The antigen is unknown. The data originate from a study of human thymus T cells. Study conclusions and caveats: The authors found apparently biased V and J gene usage in thymic and blood repertoires. Related research described strongly overlapping thymic repertoires in unrelated people.

Produced via immunoSEQ multiplex PCR; TCRdb's table is partial and in-frame only. The sample has tens of thousands of clones, 90% to 95% seen once; the top ten hold approximately 0.031%. The CDR3 totals 17 residues. V shed 2 bases and J shed 0 bases, with 16 bases lying between them. From germline, CDR1 is SGHTA and CDR2 FQGNSA. The source of the thymus tissue was resections taken during corrective heart surgery. Donation was from healthy Finnish infants who were having corrective surgery that addressed congenital heart defects. Material for sequencing was thymus tissue. This receptor was identified in a girl under three years old with a congenital heart defect but otherwise immunologically healthy. This sequence joins TRBV7-2 and TRBJ2-5; D gene ambiguous. The CDR3 DNA reads TGTGCCAGCAGCTTATCCCTAGACCCTTTCTACCAAGAGACCCAGTACTTC. Amino acid sequence: CASSLSLDPFYQETQYF.